This T cell receptor beta chain was captured in a study of human T cells and chemical hapten exposure. General study findings and limits: Sensitization with DPC brought no change to TCRs above 1 in 1000 in frequency.

Trimming left V 2 bases short and J 4 bases short, with 19 bases between. Germline V lookup: CDR1 SGHDT, CDR2 YYEEEE. The CDR3 has 16 amino acids. On this clonotype: The antigen is not known.

Someone pulled total RNA out of unfractionated whole blood. Individual cDNA molecules received unique molecular identifiers in the library. TCRdb ran MiXCR on the reads and lists one entry per CDR3 protein. The sample has fewer than 150,000 distinct CDR3 sequences, 8.5% to 9% seen once. Sequencing used whole blood. The receptor was isolated from a human donor in good health. Some clones in this sample may be carry-over from other donors' samples. The chain joins TRBV5-6 to TRBJ2-7, with D perhaps given as TRBD1 or TRBD2 (5 bases each). CDR3 DNA: TGTGCCAGCAGCTTCCGTGGGGACCTTAACCAGTACGAGCAGTACTTC. Amino acids: CASSFRGDLNQYEQYF.